The rows below give T cell receptor beta chains drawn from one sample of a study of tumor-infiltrating lymphocytes in localized non-small cell lung cancer. Here immunoSEQ multiplex PCR was the method, and the copy in TCRdb shows in-frame clones only, minus some. The repertoire holds about 12,000 clones, with 85% to 90% as singletons. The sequencing sample was made of lung tumor tissue. All receptors come from a human donor with non-small cell lung cancer. CDR3s include the opening cysteine and the closing phenylalanine or tryptophan. D genes are given only for firm matches. A clone size is listed for some rows: how often the clone was seen (once, few, many), or a class if it is expanded.

>TRBJ1-1|TRBV5-1|-|-
TGCGCCAGCAGCTTACAGGGTAGCGGCACTGAAGCTTTCTTT
CASSLQGSGTEAFF
>TRBJ1-3|TRBV29-1|-|-
TGCAGCGTGTGGTCTGGAAACACCATATATTTT
CSVWSGNTIYF
>TRBJ2-7|TRBV29-1|-|-
TGCAGCGTCAAGGACAGCCACTCCTACGAGCAGTACTTC
CSVKDSHSYEQYF
>TRBJ2-3|TRBV6-4|TRBD2|-
TGTGCCAGCAGTCAGGGGACTAGCGGGACAGATACGCAGTATTTT
CASSQGTSGTDTQYF
>TRBJ1-1|TRBV30|-|-
TGTGCCCGCCTAATGAACACTGAAGCTTTCTTT
CARLMNTEAFF
>TRBJ1-1|TRBV5-4|-|-
TGTGCCAGCAGTATTCAGGCGGTTATGAACACTGAAGCTTTCTTT
CASSIQAVMNTEAFF
>TRBJ2-7|TRBV5-1|TRBD1|-
TGCGCCAGCAGCCCGAAGACAGGGCTCGAGCAGTACTTC
CASSPKTGLEQYF
>TRBJ2-5|TRBV9|TRBD2|-
TGTGCCAGCAGTGTGGGGCTAGCGGGAATCCAAGAGACCCAGTACTTC
CASSVGLAGIQETQYF
>TRBJ1-2|TRBV2|TRBD1|-
TGTGCCAGCAGTGGGGACAGGGGAGGCTACACCTTC
CASSGDRGGYTF
>TRBJ1-3|TRBV7-8|-|-
TGTGCCAGCAGCTTCTCAATAGACTCTGGAAACACCATATATTTT
CASSFSIDSGNTIYF
>TRBJ2-1|TRBV30|-|-
TGTGCCTGGGGAACAGGGTGGGGTGAGCAGTTCTTC
CAWGTGWGEQFF
>TRBJ1-2|TRBV27|-|-
TGTGCCAGCAGTTTATCTGGAGGGGAGGGAGGCTACACCTTC
CASSLSGGEGGYTF
>TRBJ2-5|TRBV14|-|-
TGTGCCAGCAGCAAAGCAGGGGTTCGAGAGACCCAGTACTTC
CASSKAGVRETQYF
>TRBJ1-1|TRBV6-4|-|few
TGTGCCAGCTCTCGACAGCCGAACACTGAAGCTTTCTTT
CASSRQPNTEAFF
>TRBJ1-2|TRBV11-2|-|-
TGTGCCAGCAGTCGATCCAGGGATGGCTACACCTTC
CASSRSRDGYTF
>TRBJ2-7|TRBV10-2|-|once
TGCGCCAGCAAGGGTTTGTGGGGTTACGAGCAGTACTTC
CASKGLWGYEQYF
>TRBJ2-1|TRBV7-9|-|once
TGTGCCAGCAGCTTAGCCCTTCTTTCTGAGCAGTTCTTC
CASSLALLSEQFF
>TRBJ1-5|TRBV18|-|-
TGTGCCAGCTCACCACCGGGGACCGCTCAGCCCCAGCATTTT
CASSPPGTAQPQHF
>TRBJ2-3|TRBV6-4|TRBD2|-
TGTGCCAGCAGTGAGGATAGCGGGAGCACAGATACGCAGTATTTT
CASSEDSGSTDTQYF
>TRBJ2-1|TRBV19|-|few
TGTGCCAGTAGTTTTAGGTCGGAGTTCAATGAGCAGTTCTTC
CASSFRSEFNEQFF
>TRBJ2-7|TRBV4-2|TRBD1|-
TGTGCCAGCAGCCCGGACAGGTACGAGCAGTACTTC
CASSPDRYEQYF
>TRBJ2-7|TRBV19|-|-
TGTGCCAGTAGCGCCGGGACTTATTACGAGCAGTACTTC
CASSAGTYYEQYF
>TRBJ1-5|TRBV6-1|TRBD1|medium-sized
TGTGCCAGCAGTGAAGTACCGACAGGGGGTCAGCCCCAGCATTTT
CASSEVPTGGQPQHF
>TRBJ1-4|TRBV10-2|-|-
TGCGCCAGCAGTGTCGGGACTGAAAAACTGTTTTTT
CASSVGTEKLFF
>TRBJ2-7|TRBV6-5|-|-
TGTGCCAGCAGGACTACGACCTACGAGCAGTACTTC
CASRTTTYEQYF
>TRBJ2-7|TRBV2|TRBD1|-
TGTGCCAGCAGTGTACAGGGGACGTTCGACGAGCAGTACTTC
CASSVQGTFDEQYF
>TRBJ1-2|TRBV10-3|-|-
TGTGCCATCGCGGCGATAGGGGGTGGCTACACCTTC
CAIAAIGGGYTF